What follows describes a single TCR beta chain. Time point reported: persistent/refractory GD, antithyroid drugs over 5 years with positive TRAb. PBMC-derived RNA was used for the TCR library. Arm-PCR of CDR3 regions with iRepertoire HTBI primers generated TCR beta libraries. TCRdb re-derived calls from the multiplex PCR reads in MiXCR, one entry per CDR3 protein. Of roughly 470,000 distinct CDR3 sequences detected, less than 25% appear once; the ten largest clones hold approximately 8%. The CDR3 length is 17 residues. Trimming removed 6 bases from V and 2 bases from J; junction bases left unmatched: 11. Germline lookup yields CDR1 MNHNS and CDR2 SASEGT. This specimen belongs to a study of regulatory T cells in long-lasting Graves disease.

J is TRBJ2-1 and V is TRBV6-1; 9 bases are a match to TRBD1. Source: peripheral blood mononuclear cells (PBMCs), taken when the disease was refractory, from a patient treated with antithyroid drugs. This TCR was recovered from a female donor with Graves disease. CDR3 in DNA: TGTGCCAGCAGCCAAGATTGGGACAGGGTCCCCTACAATGAGCAGTTCTTC. Protein: CASSQDWDRVPYNEQFF.